A single sample gave rise to the 19 T cell receptor beta chains below, sequenced in a study of T cell clonality in common variable immunodeficiency (dated by TCRdb to between 2015 and 2017). What the research found in general, with its limitations: CVID TCRbeta sequences reportedly showed fewer deletions and N-nucleotide insertions and lacked highly modified clones with 13 or more V deletions.

Library preparation employed the immunoSEQ multiplex PCR assay. TCRdb holds this immuneACCESS table with in-frame rearrangements only. Some clones are missing; in checked studies, unresolved V genes explain under half, and the rest has no known cause. The sample has some 10,000 clones on record, with no singletons. The ten largest make up over 6% of the sample. Antigens for these TCRs are unknown. The sequencing input was peripheral blood mononuclear cells. The receptors come from a human donor with common variable immunodeficiency.

By frequency in the sample, this clone is medium-sized. The read terminates 3 residues ahead of where the CDR3 ends, so the germline J gene completes it. The chain combines TRBV28 with TRBJ1-1; 9 bases map to TRBD1. V shed 2 bases, J shed 4 bases, and the junction held 8 bases outside the gene matches. This CDR3 has 16 residues. The germline V gene encodes CDR1 MDHEN and CDR2 SYDVKM. The CDR3 sequence: CASSLGPQGAATEAFF. The sequenced part of the CDR3 DNA is TGTGCCAGCAGTTTAGGTCCACAGGGGGCGGCCACTGAA.

Details on this clone: The CDR3 is cut off 3 residues early in the read; its end comes from the germline J gene. This chain connects TRBV18 to TRBJ2-1, with a tentative D call TRBD2 (5 bases). Germline V gives CDR1 KGHSH, CDR2 LQKENI. The length of the CDR3 is 14 residues. V was clipped by 2 bases and J by 7 bases, with 12 bases between them. CDR3 residues: CASSPAAGRNEQFF. The sequenced CDR3 bases are TGTGCCAGCTCACCAGCCGCGGGTCGGAATGAG.

This clone was detected only a few times. Read sequence stops 3 residues before the CDR3 end, and the germline J gene provides the missing end. The rearrangement uses TRBV16 and TRBJ1-1; D possibly corresponds to TRBD1 (5 bases). Trimming removed 1 base from V and 5 bases from J, with 11 bases in between. The CDR3 is made up of 14 amino acids. Looked up from germline, CDR1 is KGHSY and CDR2 is FQNENV. CDR3 DNA, as far as it was read: TGTGCCAGCAGCCAATATCGGGGGAGGACTGAA. Its protein is CASSQYRGRTE. The CDR3, in full, reads CASSQYRGRTEAFF.

This clone was seen more than once but under ten times. Read sequence stops 3 residues before the CDR3 end, and the germline J gene provides the missing end. The V and J genes are TRBV2 and TRBJ1-6; possible D gene TRBD1, 5 bases. The CDR3 totals 17 residues. Trimming took off 6 bases at V and 3 bases at J, with 18 bases between the two ends. Germline CDR1 reads SNHLY; CDR2 reads FYNNEI. The CDR3 loop is CASRGGVLTSYNSPLHF. The CDR3 bases that were read are TGTGCCAGCAGGGGGGGGGTTCTGACGAGCTATAATTCACCC.

In its sample, this clone was seen a few times. CDR3 loop: CASLRKVGGEQYF. The sequenced CDR3 bases are TGTGCCAGCCTAAGGAAGGTGGGGGGCGAG. The chain recombines TRBV7-2 with TRBJ2-7, with a possible D match to TRBD2 (6 bases). The read terminates 3 residues ahead of where the CDR3 ends, so the germline J gene completes it. V lost 8 bases and J lost 6, with 17 bases in between. Germline V gene data show CDR1 as SGHTA and CDR2 as FQGNSA. CDR3 size: 13 residues.

In regard to this clone: The read ends 3 residues before the CDR3 terminus; that terminus is restored from the germline J gene. The V gene is TRBV2, the J gene TRBJ2-7, with D tentatively TRBD1 (6 bases). Germline CDR1 and CDR2: SNHLY and FYNNEI. This CDR3 is built from 14 residues. Deletions cut 5 bases from V and 2 bases from J, with 13 bases between. The CDR3 sequence is CASSRGRQTYEQYF. The DNA read from the CDR3 is TGTGCCAGCAGTAGGGGGAGACAAACCTACGAG.

The sample holds a few counts of this clone. The read falls 3 residues short of the CDR3 end, and the missing part is taken from the germline J gene. The gene calls are TRBV19 and TRBJ2-5, with TRBD2 identical over 8 bases. Germline-derived CDR1 and CDR2 are LNHDA and SQIVND (reference sequence). The trim removed 3 bases at V and 6 bases at J, leaving 9 bases unmatched. The CDR3 covers 15 residues. The CDR3 bases that were read are TGTGCCAGTAGTATCCGGGGACTAGGTATTAAGACC. This encodes CASSIRGLGIKT. The whole CDR3 is CASSIRGLGIKTQYF.

This clone was counted only a few times. The CDR3 goes on 3 residues after the read ends, and that part is filled in from the germline J gene. The chain combines TRBV7-8 with TRBJ2-5; tentative D call: TRBD1 (6 bases). The CDR3 runs to 14 residues. The V end was cut by 5 bases, the J end by 1 base, with 11 bases between. Germline assignment: CDR1 SGHVS and CDR2 FQNEAQ. This CDR3 is CASSVDRLQETQYF. Partial CDR3 DNA: TGTGCCAGCAGCGTCGACAGGCTCCAAGAGACC.

This clone occurred many times. The DNA ends 3 residues before the CDR3 does, and the rest of the CDR3 is filled in from the germline J gene. This chain joins TRBV29-1 and TRBJ1-1, with a weak D call TRBD1 (5 bases). Germline loops: CDR1 SQVTM, CDR2 ANQGSEA. CDR3 length: 13 amino acids. Trimming took 7 bases from V and 1 from J, leaving 13 bases between them. The CDR3 bases that were read are TGCAGCGCCGCAGCGGGGACGAACACTGAA. Protein product: CSAAAGTNTE. In full, the CDR3 reads CSAAAGTNTEAFF. The full variable domain, in which reference TRBV29-1 and TRBJ1-1 provide the parts outside the CDR3, is SAVISQKPSRDICQRGTSLTIQCQVDSQVTMMFWYRQQPGQSLTLIATANQGSEATYESGFVIDKFPISRPNLTFSTLTVSNMSPEDSSIYLCSAAAGTNTEAFFGQGTRLTVV.

This clone turned up a few times. The read stops 3 residues short of the end of the CDR3; the missing end is completed from the germline J gene. The chain recombines TRBV18 with TRBJ1-6; D remains ambiguous. The length of the CDR3 is 15 residues. V lost 6 bases, J lost 10 bases, and 19 bases lay in between. The germline CDR1 and CDR2 sequences are KGHSH and LQKENI. CDR3 DNA, as far as it was read: TGTGCCAGCTCTCTCACCGCCGACACAAACTCACCC. Protein sequence: CASSLTADTNSP. The CDR3 in its entirety is CASSLTADTNSPLHF.

This clone has just a few counts. A read error may produce the germline difference seen at one junction end. The CDR3 goes on 3 residues after the read ends, and that part is filled in from the germline J gene. The J gene is TRBJ2-7, the V gene TRBV7-7; D is possibly TRBD1 or TRBD2 (6 bases each). Germline V CDR1 and CDR2: SSHAT, FNYEAQ (reference sequence). CDR3 length equals 15 residues. CDR3 amino acids: CASSLAADRIYEQYF. CDR3 bases read: TGTGCTAGCAGCTTAGCGGCAGACAGGATCTACGAG.

With respect to this clone: The read is 3 residues too short to cover the CDR3 end, so that end is filled in from the germline J gene. The chain links TRBV11-2 to TRBJ2-7; 11 bases line up with TRBD2. V shed 0 bases, J shed 4 bases, and the junction held 2 bases outside the gene matches. Germline V gene lookup returns CDR1 SGHAT and CDR2 FQNNGV. CDR3 size: 15 residues. CDR3 bases read: TGTGCCAGCAGCTTAGAACTAGCGGGAGCTTACGAG. Amino acids: CASSLELAGAYE. Given in full, the CDR3 is CASSLELAGAYEQYF.

To note about this clone: The read terminates 3 residues before the CDR3 end, so the remaining end is supplied by the germline J gene. The chain employs TRBV7-9 and TRBJ2-5; 9 bases are a match to TRBD1. From germline, CDR1 is SEHNR and CDR2 FQNEAQ (reference sequence). This CDR3 contains 14 residues. V was clipped by 3 bases and J by 5 bases; unmatched bases: 4. The CDR3 region is CASSFGQGTETQYF. The covered CDR3 bases are TGTGCCAGCAGCTTTGGACAGGGGACTGAGACC. Full variable domain (outside the CDR3, taken from reference TRBV7-9 and TRBJ2-5): DTGVSQNPRHKITKRGQNVTFRCDPISEHNRLYWYRQTLGQGPEFLTYFQNEAQLEKSRLLSDRFSAERPKGSFSTLEIQRTEQGDSAMYLCASSFGQGTETQYFGPGTRLLVL.

This clone rates as medium-sized (0.01 to 0.1%). The read terminates 3 residues ahead of where the CDR3 ends, so the germline J gene completes it. V and J are TRBV12-5 and TRBJ2-3, with 11 bases matching TRBD2. The germline gives CDR1 LGHNT, CDR2 FRNRAP. CDR3 length: 16 amino acids. Losses at the gene ends were 1 base for V and 1 base for J; bases not matched to a gene: 1. The CDR3 sequence is CASGLGLAGRTDTQYF. The CDR3 DNA, read in part, is TGTGCTAGTGGTTTGGGACTAGCGGGGCGCACAGATACG.

As for this clone: The CDR3 is cut off 3 residues early in the read; its end comes from the germline J gene. This chain connects TRBV18 to TRBJ1-5; D not certain. CDR1 is KGHSH and CDR2 is LQKENI in the germline V gene. The V gene lost 6 bases and the J gene lost 4 bases, with 7 bases spanning the gap. The CDR3 runs 12 residues. CDR3 bases read: TGTGCCAGCTCCGAGAGGAATCAGCCC. This gives the protein CASSERNQP. The CDR3 reads in full as CASSERNQPQHF.

Concerning this clone itself: The read gets to within 3 residues of the CDR3 end, and the germline J gene fills in the rest. This rearrangement joins TRBV19 to TRBJ2-2, with TRBD2 matching 11 bases. Unmatched junction bases numbered 3, after V lost 7 bases and J lost 5 bases. The germline V gene encodes CDR1 LNHDA and CDR2 SQIVND (reference sequence). The CDR3 runs to 14 residues. CDR3 loop: CASTGLAATGELFF. Incomplete CDR3 DNA: TGTGCCAGTACGGGACTAGCGGCTACCGGGGAG.

A remark on this clone: The read gets to within 3 residues of the CDR3 end, and the germline J gene fills in the rest. The rearrangement joins TRBV19 to TRBJ2-7, with 7 bases fitting TRBD1. Germline CDR1 reads LNHDA; CDR2 reads SQIVND (reference sequence). This CDR3 has 13 amino acids. J gave up 6 bases and V 5 bases, and 7 bases lay outside the gene matches. CDR3 amino acids: CASSLWTGGEQYF. CDR3 DNA, as far as it was read: TGTGCCAGTAGTCTATGGACAGGAGGCGAG.

The table lists this clone with a few counts. From the germline J gene comes the end of the CDR3, since the read stops 3 residues before it. The V and J genes are TRBV29-1 and TRBJ2-7, with D possibly being TRBD1 (5 bases). V was trimmed by 4 bases and J by 5 bases, leaving 9 bases between them. Germline V gene lookup returns CDR1 SQVTM and CDR2 ANQGSEA. This CDR3 comprises 11 residues. CDR3 loop: CSVALRDEQYF. CDR3 DNA, as far as it was read: TGCAGCGTTGCACTCAGGGACGAG.

The CDR3 DNA, read in part, is TGTGCCAGCAGCTGGGATCGAAGGGGGCGCGAAAAA. Amino acid sequence: CASSWDRRGREK. The entire CDR3 protein reads CASSWDRRGREKLFF. The chain employs TRBV7-2 and TRBJ1-4; the match to TRBD1 covers 7 bases. The read is 3 residues too short to cover the CDR3 end, so that end is filled in from the germline J gene. The CDR3 has 15 amino acids. Germline V lookup: CDR1 SGHTA, CDR2 FQGNSA. V lost 4 bases to trimming and J lost 8 bases; unmatched junction nucleotides: 10.